This TCR beta chain was obtained from a study of T-cell reconstitution after alpha-beta-depleted transplantation in children. Study findings and constraints: Fresh T-cell production supplied most of the T-cell counts and diversity seen one year after transplant. Expanded clones from the graft, numbering several hundred, reportedly supplied alpha-beta T cells about two months after transplant. Surviving recipient T cells and thymic progenitors produced the high day-60 TCRbeta diversity seen in some patients.

A library of TCRbeta sequences, prepared with unique molecular identifiers, was generated. TCRdb used MiXCR to reprocess the PCR reads, holding one entry per CDR3 protein. This repertoire shows 250,000 to 300,000 distinct CDR3 sequences, 10% found once; its top ten account for 7% to 9.5%. The CDR3 has 17 residues. The germline V gene has CDR1 LNHDA and CDR2 SQIVND (reference sequence). The ends were cut back, 3 bases at V and 2 bases at J, with 16 bases in the middle. As concerns this clonotype: Its antigen is not identified.

The material was PBMCs, obtained before TCRalphabeta/CD19-depleted stem cell transplant. This TCR was recovered from a boy under two years old with acute myeloid leukemia, due to receive a stem cell transplant. V and J are TRBV19 and TRBJ2-2, with TRBD2 as a possible D gene (5 bases). CDR3 sequence: CASSIGLRGSNTGELFF. CDR3 bases: TGTGCCAGTAGTATCGGTCTTCGGGGTAGTAACACCGGGGAGCTGTTTTTT.